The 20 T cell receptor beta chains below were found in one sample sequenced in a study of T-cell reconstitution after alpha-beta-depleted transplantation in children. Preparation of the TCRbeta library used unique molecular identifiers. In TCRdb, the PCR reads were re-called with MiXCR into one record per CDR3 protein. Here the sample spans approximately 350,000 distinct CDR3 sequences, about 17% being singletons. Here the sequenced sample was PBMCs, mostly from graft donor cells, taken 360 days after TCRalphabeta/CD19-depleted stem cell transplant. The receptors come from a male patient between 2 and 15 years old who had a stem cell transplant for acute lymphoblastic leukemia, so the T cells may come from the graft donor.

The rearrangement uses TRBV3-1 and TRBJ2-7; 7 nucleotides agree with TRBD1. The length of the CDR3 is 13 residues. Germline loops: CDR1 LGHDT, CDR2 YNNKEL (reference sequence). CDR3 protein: CTFSPDRVYEQYF. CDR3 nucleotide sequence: TGTACCTTCAGCCCTGACAGGGTCTACGAGCAGTACTTC.

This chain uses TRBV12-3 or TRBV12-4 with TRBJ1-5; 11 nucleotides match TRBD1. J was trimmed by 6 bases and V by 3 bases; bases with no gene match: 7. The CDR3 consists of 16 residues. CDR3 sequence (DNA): TGTGCCAGCAGTTTGGAGTGGACAGGGGGCATTCAGCCCCAGCATTTT. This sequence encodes CASSLEWTGGIQPQHF.

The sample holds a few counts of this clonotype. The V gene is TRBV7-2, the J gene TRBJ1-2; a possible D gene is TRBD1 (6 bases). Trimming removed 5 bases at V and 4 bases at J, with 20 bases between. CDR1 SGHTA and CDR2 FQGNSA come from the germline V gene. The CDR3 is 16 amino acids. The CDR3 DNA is TGTGCCAGCAGCCTTAGTTTCGGCAGGGGAGGCTATGGCTACACCTTC. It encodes CASSLSFGRGGYGYTF. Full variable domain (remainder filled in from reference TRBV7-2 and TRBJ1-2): GAGVSQSPSNKVTEKGKDVELRCDPISGHTALYWYRQSLGQGLEFLIYFQGNSAPDKSGLPSDRFSAERTGGSVSTLTIQRTQQEDSAVYLCASSLSFGRGGYGYTFGSGTRLTVV.

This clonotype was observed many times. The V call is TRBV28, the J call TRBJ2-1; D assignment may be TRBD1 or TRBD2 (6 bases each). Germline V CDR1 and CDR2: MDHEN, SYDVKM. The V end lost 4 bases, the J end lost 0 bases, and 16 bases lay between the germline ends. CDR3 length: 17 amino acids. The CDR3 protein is CASSWGAALGSYNEQFF. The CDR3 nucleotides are TGTGCCAGCAGTTGGGGGGCGGCCCTCGGCTCCTACAATGAGCAGTTCTTC.

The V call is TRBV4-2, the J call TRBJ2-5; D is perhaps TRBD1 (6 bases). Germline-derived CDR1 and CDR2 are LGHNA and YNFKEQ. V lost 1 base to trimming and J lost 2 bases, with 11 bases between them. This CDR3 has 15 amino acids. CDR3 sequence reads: CASSQGPTGQETQYF. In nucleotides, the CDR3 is TGTGCCAGCAGCCAAGGGCCAACAGGGCAAGAGACCCAGTACTTC.

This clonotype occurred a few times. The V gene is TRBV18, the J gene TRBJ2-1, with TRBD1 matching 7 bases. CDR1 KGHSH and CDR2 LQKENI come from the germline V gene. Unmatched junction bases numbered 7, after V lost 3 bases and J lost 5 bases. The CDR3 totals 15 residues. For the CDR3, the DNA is TGTGCCAGCTCACCGAGAGGGGGCCTTAACAATGAGCAGTTCTTC. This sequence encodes CASSPRGGLNNEQFF.

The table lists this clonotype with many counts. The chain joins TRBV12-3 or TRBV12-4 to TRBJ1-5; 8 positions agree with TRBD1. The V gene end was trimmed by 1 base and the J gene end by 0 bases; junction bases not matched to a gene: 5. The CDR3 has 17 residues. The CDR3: CASSLGQGPPSNQPQHF. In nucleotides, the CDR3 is TGTGCCAGCAGTTTAGGACAGGGGCCTCCTAGCAATCAGCCCCAGCATTTT.

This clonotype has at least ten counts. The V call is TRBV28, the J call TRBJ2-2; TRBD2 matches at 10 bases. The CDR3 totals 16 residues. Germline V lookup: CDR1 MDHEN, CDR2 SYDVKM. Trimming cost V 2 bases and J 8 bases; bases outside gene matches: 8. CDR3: CASSLGGTSVIGELFF. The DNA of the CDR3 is TGTGCCAGCAGTTTAGGTGGGACTAGCGTAATTGGGGAGCTGTTTTTT.

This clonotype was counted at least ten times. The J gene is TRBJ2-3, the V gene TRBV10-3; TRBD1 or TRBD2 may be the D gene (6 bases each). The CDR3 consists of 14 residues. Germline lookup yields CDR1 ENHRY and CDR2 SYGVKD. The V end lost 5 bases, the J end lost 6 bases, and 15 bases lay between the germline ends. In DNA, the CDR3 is TGTGCCATCAGTAGGGGGGAGATATACGATACGCAGTATTTT. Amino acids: CAISRGEIYDTQYF.

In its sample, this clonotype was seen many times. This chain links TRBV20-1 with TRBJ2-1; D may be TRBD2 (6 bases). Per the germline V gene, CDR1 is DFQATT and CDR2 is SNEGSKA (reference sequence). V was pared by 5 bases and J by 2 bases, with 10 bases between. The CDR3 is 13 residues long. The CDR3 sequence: CSAPGLAYNEQFF. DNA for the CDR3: TGCAGTGCTCCGGGACTCGCCTACAATGAGCAGTTCTTC.

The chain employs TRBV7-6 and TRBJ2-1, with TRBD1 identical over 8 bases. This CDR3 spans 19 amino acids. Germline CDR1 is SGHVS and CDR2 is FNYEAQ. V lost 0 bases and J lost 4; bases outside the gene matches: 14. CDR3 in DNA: TGTGCCAGCAGCTTAGCTGCAGGGGGCCCTGTTCTATTTTACAATGAGCAGTTCTTC. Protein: CASSLAAGGPVLFYNEQFF.

The CDR3 DNA is TGCGCCAGCAGCCAAGATTTCCGCGGTAGCAATCAGCCCCAGCATTTT. Its translation is CASSQDFRGSNQPQHF. The chain is built from TRBV4-3 and TRBJ1-5; D gene ambiguous. The V gene's germline CDR1 is LGHNA and CDR2 YSLEER. This CDR3 has 16 residues. Trimming pared 0 bases from V and 0 bases from J, leaving 9 bases between.

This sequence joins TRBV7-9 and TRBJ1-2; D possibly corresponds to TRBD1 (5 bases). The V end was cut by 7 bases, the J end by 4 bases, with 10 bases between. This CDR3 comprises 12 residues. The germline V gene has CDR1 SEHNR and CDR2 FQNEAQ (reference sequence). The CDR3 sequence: CASIPGGYGYTF. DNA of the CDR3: TGTGCCAGCATCCCCGGGGGCTATGGCTACACCTTC.

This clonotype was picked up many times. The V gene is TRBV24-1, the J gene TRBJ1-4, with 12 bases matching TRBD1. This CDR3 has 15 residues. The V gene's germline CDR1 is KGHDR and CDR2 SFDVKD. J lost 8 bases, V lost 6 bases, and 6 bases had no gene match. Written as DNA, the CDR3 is TGTGCCACCAGTAAGGGGACAGGGGGCGCCGAAAAACTGTTTTTT. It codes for CATSKGTGGAEKLFF.

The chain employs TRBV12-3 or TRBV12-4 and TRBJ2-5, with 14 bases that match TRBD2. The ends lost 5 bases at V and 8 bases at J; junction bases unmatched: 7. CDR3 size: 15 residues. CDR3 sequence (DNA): TGTGCCAGCAGTGAAGGGACTAGCGGGAGAAGCACCCAGTACTTC. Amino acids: CASSEGTSGRSTQYF.

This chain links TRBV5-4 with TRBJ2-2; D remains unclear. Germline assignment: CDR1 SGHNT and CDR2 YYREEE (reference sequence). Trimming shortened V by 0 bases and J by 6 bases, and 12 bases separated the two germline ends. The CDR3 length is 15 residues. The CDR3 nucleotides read TGTGCCAGCAGCTTGGACCTTAAAGGGTCCGGGGAGCTGTTTTTT. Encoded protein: CASSLDLKGSGELFF.

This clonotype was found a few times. The CDR3 here is CASSDRHLAKNIQYF. For the CDR3, the DNA is TGTGCCAGCAGTGACAGGCATCTAGCCAAAAACATTCAGTACTTC. This rearrangement joins TRBV2 to TRBJ2-4; D is uncertain. V was shortened by 3 bases and J by 0 bases, with 9 bases between the two germline ends. Per the germline V gene, CDR1 is SNHLY and CDR2 is FYNNEI. There are 15 residues in the CDR3.

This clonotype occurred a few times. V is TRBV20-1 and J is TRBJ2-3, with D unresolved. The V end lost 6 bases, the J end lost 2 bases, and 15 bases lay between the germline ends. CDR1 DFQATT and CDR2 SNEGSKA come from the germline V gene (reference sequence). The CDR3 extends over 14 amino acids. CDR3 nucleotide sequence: TGCAGTGCCCCACCCATCGCCAACACAGATACGCAGTATTTT. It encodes CSAPPIANTDTQYF.

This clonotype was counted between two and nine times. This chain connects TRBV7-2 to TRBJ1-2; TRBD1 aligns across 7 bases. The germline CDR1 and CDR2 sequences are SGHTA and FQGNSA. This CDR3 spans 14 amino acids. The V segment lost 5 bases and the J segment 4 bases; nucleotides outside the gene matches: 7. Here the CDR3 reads CASSHRDRAYGYTF. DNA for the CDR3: TGTGCCAGCAGCCACCGGGACAGAGCCTATGGCTACACCTTC. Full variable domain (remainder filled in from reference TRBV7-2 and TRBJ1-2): GAGVSQSPSNKVTEKGKDVELRCDPISGHTALYWYRQSLGQGLEFLIYFQGNSAPDKSGLPSDRFSAERTGGSVSTLTIQRTQQEDSAVYLCASSHRDRAYGYTFGSGTRLTVV.

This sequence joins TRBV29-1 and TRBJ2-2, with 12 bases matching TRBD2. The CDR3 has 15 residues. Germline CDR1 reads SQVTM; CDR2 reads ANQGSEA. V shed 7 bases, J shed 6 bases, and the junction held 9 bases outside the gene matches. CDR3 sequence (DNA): TGCAGCGAGGATACCGGGACTAGCGGGCCCGGGGAGCTGTTTTTT. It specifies CSEDTGTSGPGELFF.